This is a list of T cell receptor beta chains from one sample in a study of T cell repertoires in cytomegalovirus infection. From the reads, TCRdb called clonotypes with MiXCR, one entry per CDR3 protein. This sample has 200,000 or so distinct CDR3 sequences; 38% occur once, and the top ten carry approximately 59%. The antigens for these receptors are not known. Sequenced material: CD8+ T cells from cultured PBMCs, taken from culture after CMV antigen stimulation. The receptor source for this set is a human donor in good health (CMV status not recorded). Some clones in this sample may be carry-over from other donors' samples. The CDR3 runs from the conserved cysteine through the conserved F or W. Fields, in order: V gene, clone size, J gene, CDR3 length, D gene, CDR3 DNA, CDR3 protein. D genes are given only for firm matches. Rows give clone size only sometimes, using once, few, many, or a class for an expanded clone.

TRBV7-9	NA	TRBJ2-7	15	TRBD2	TGTGCCAGCAGCCCCGCGGAGTTGGGGGGGTACGAGCAGTACTTC	CASSPAELGGYEQYF
TRBV4-2	NA	TRBJ1-2	17	TRBD1	TGTGCCAGCAGCCAAAGCCACGGACAGGGGGCTGACTATGGCTACACCTTC	CASSQSHGQGADYGYTF
TRBV3-1	NA	TRBJ2-7	15	NA	TGTGCCAGCAGCCATCCTGTGGGGGGTTCCCACGAGCAGTACTTC	CASSHPVGGSHEQYF
TRBV15	NA	TRBJ1-3	16	NA	TGTGCCACCAGCAGACCCGAAATGTACTCTGGAAACACCATATATTTT	CATSRPEMYSGNTIYF
TRBV28	few	TRBJ2-1	16	NA	TGTGCCAGCAGGTACAACGAGTTTTGGGGGGGCGATGAGCAGTTCTTC	CASRYNEFWGGDEQFF
TRBV28	few	TRBJ2-6	16	NA	TGTGCCAGCAGATCGGATAGGGTGTTGGGGGCCAACGTCCTGACTTTC	CASRSDRVLGANVLTF
TRBV4-2	few	TRBJ2-7	20	TRBD2	TGTGCCAGCAGCCAGCTTACGACTAGCGGGAGGCCCCCTTCTTACTACGAGCAGTACTTC	CASSQLTTSGRPPSYYEQYF
TRBV10-3	few	TRBJ2-2	14	TRBD2	TGTGCCATCGGGACTAGCGGCAACACCGGGGAGCTGTTTTTT	CAIGTSGNTGELFF
TRBV27	NA	TRBJ1-6	14	NA	TGTGCCAGCAGTTCTGCTGGAAGTAATTCACCCCTCCACTTT	CASSSAGSNSPLHF
TRBV27	NA	TRBJ2-7	14	NA	TGTGCCAGCAGTCCCCCCGGGCTCTCCTACGAGCAGTACTTC	CASSPPGLSYEQYF
TRBV10-3	NA	TRBJ1-2	13	NA	TGTGCCATCAGTGCCGGGACCCTCTATGGCTACACCTTC	CAISAGTLYGYTF
TRBV7-9	NA	TRBJ2-7	15	NA	TGTGCCAGCAGCTCATCGATAGAGAGCTCCTACGAGCAGTACTTC	CASSSSIESSYEQYF
TRBV30	NA	TRBJ2-3	15	NA	TGTGCCTGGGGACCAGGGCGGAGAAGCACAGATACGCAGTATTTT	CAWGPGRRSTDTQYF
TRBV2	once	TRBJ2-1	12	NA	TGTGCCAGCAGTGACTTAACAGGGGAGCAGTTCTTC	CASSDLTGEQFF
TRBV7-9	few	TRBJ1-3	13	NA	TGTGCCAGCAGGCTTGGAGATGGAAACACCATATATTTT	CASRLGDGNTIYF
TRBV7-6	NA	TRBJ1-5	17	NA	TGTGCCAGCAGCAGCCTCAGACCGGGGGCGAGCCATCAGCCCCAGCATTTT	CASSSLRPGASHQPQHF
TRBV28	NA	TRBJ1-1	19	TRBD1	TGTGCCAGCAGTTTATATAGGATGAACAGGGGGCGAATCGGCACTGAAGCTTTCTTT	CASSLYRMNRGRIGTEAFF
TRBV7-8	NA	TRBJ1-3	17	TRBD1	TGTGCCAGCAGCTTAGCCGGGACAGGGGGCGCGACTAACACCATATATTTT	CASSLAGTGGATNTIYF
TRBV9	once	TRBJ2-7	16	TRBD2	TGTGCCAGCAGCGGGACTAGCGGGAGCCCGTCCTACGAGCAGTACTTC	CASSGTSGSPSYEQYF
TRBV12-3/TRBV12-4	NA	TRBJ1-2	10	NA	TGTGCCAGCAATATAGGACCGCCGGCCTTC	CASNIGPPAF
TRBV19	NA	TRBJ2-7	14	TRBD1	TGTGCCAGTGCCATCGGACAGGGCGCCTACGAGCAGTACTTC	CASAIGQGAYEQYF
TRBV7-2	NA	TRBJ2-7	16	TRBD1	TGTGCCAGCAGCTTAGACACCGGGACAGGCTCCTACGAGCAGTACTTC	CASSLDTGTGSYEQYF
TRBV7-9	many	TRBJ2-5	14	NA	TGTGCCAGCAGCTCAACAGGGTTCCAAGAGACCCAGTACTTC	CASSSTGFQETQYF
TRBV5-1	NA	TRBJ1-5	15	NA	TGCGCCAGCAGCTTTTCCTCCCCCATCGATCAGCCCCAGCATTTT	CASSFSSPIDQPQHF
TRBV6-1	NA	TRBJ1-5	14	NA	TGTGCCAGCAGTAAACGGGGAATCAATCAGCCCCAGCATTTT	CASSKRGINQPQHF
TRBV7-3	few	TRBJ2-5	14	NA	TGTGCCAGCAGCTTAAGCGGTTTCCAAGAGACCCAGTACTTC	CASSLSGFQETQYF
TRBV12-3/TRBV12-4	NA	TRBJ2-5	15	NA	TGTGCCAGCAACATATTGGCGAGGCCACCGGAGACCCAGTACTTC	CASNILARPPETQYF
TRBV6-1	NA	TRBJ2-1	15	NA	TGTGCCAGCAGAAGGACAATAGACCCCGAGGGGGAGCAGTTCTTC	CASRRTIDPEGEQFF
TRBV7-3	few	TRBJ1-1	16	NA	TGTGCCAGCAGCTCCCGAATGACAGCCGACAACACTGAAGCTTTCTTT	CASSSRMTADNTEAFF
TRBV27	NA	TRBJ2-1	15	TRBD1	TGTGCCAGCAGACAGGGGTTAGCGTCCTACAATGAGCAGTTCTTC	CASRQGLASYNEQFF
TRBV12-3/TRBV12-4	many	TRBJ2-6	16	NA	TGTGCCAGCAGTCCGGGACCGTTCTCTGGGGCCAACGTCCTGACTTTC	CASSPGPFSGANVLTF
TRBV7-3	few	TRBJ1-1	15	NA	TGTGCCAGCAGCTTAGATCAGGGGCTGAACACTGAAGCTTTCTTT	CASSLDQGLNTEAFF
TRBV7-9	few	TRBJ2-1	17	TRBD2	TGTGCCAGCAGCTCCCCGCCCGCGGGGGGGCCCGACAATGAGCAGTTCTTC	CASSSPPAGGPDNEQFF
TRBV27	once	TRBJ2-1	20	TRBD2	TGTGCCAGCAGCCGACCGAGCGGGAGGGCCCTCCCCCCAGGCCACAATGAGCAGTTCTTC	CASSRPSGRALPPGHNEQFF
TRBV12-3/TRBV12-4	few	TRBJ2-3	15	TRBD1	TGTGCCAGCAGTTCCGGACAGGGGGCTGGAGATACGCAGTATTTT	CASSSGQGAGDTQYF
TRBV7-9	NA	TRBJ2-1	16	TRBD2	TGTGCCAGCAGCCTACCGACTAGCGGGAGAATCGGTGAGCAGTTCTTC	CASSLPTSGRIGEQFF